The clone carrying this T cell receptor beta chain was seen many times. TCRdb re-called the PCR reads with MiXCR. The sample contains roughly 48,000 clones, about a sixth of which appear only once. Among the patients, none had received any treatment before thyroid surgery. The V gene lost 5 bases and the J gene lost 7 bases, with 14 bases spanning the gap. Germline values: CDR1 DFQATT, CDR2 SNEGSKA (reference sequence). The CDR3 has 13 residues. The sample is drawn from a study of metastatic and nonmetastatic thyroid tumors. This clonotype originated in a female donor with papillary thyroid cancer or a benign thyroid nodule (not recorded which). Some clones in this sample may be carry-over from other donors' samples. This rearrangement joins TRBV20-1 to TRBJ1-4; D might be TRBD1 (5 bases). The source material was blood. The DNA of the CDR3 is TGCAGTGCTCACAGGACTCGGGGTGAAAAACTGTTTTTT. It is translated as CSAHRTRGEKLFF.